The clone carrying this T cell receptor beta chain was seen many times. Its antigen is unknown. RNA transcripts served as the template for amplifying TCR beta CDR3 regions. First-round RT-PCR with HTBI primers amplified the TCR CDR3 region. MiXCR was run by TCRdb on the multiplex PCR reads, yielding one entry per CDR3 protein. Of fewer than 650,000 distinct CDR3 sequences in the sample, roughly 15% were seen once. This sample was taken from a study of T cells in Graves' hyperthyroidism and ophthalmopathy. Study-wide points: Within blood appeared most thyroid clonotypes that had expanded above 0.001.

The CDR3 consists of 15 residues. CDR1 and CDR2 (germline): SEHNR, FQNEAQ (reference sequence). Deletions cut 1 base from V and 2 bases from J, with 12 bases between. The chain links TRBV7-9 to TRBJ2-7; D is possibly TRBD1 or TRBD2 (5 bases each). The sequenced sample was blood. The clonotype was recovered from a woman in her thirties or forties with Graves' hyperthyroidism. CDR3 sequence reads: CASSLEGRGAYEQYF. DNA of the CDR3: TGTGCCAGCAGCTTAGAGGGGCGAGGGGCCTACGAGCAGTACTTC.